These 13 T cell receptor beta chains were sequenced from one sample in a study of blood T cell repertoires in COVID-19. Only in-frame clones appear in the TCRdb table, and some are missing; sequencing was by immunoSEQ multiplex PCR. The table records 150,000 to 200,000 clones, 85% to 90% of them present only once. The sequenced material came from peripheral blood. Every receptor here comes from a man aged 18 to 30 with active or convalescent COVID-19.

This sequence joins TRBV30 and TRBJ1-1; D gene uncertain. The CDR3 consists of 13 residues. The V end was cut by 4 bases, the J end by 0 bases, with 9 bases between. Germline assignment: CDR1 GTSNPN and CDR2 SVGIG (reference sequence). The CDR3 sequence: CAWTEGLNTEAFF. For the CDR3, the DNA is TGTGCCTGGACGGAGGGCCTGAACACTGAAGCTTTCTTT.

There are a few counts of this clone. The chain couples TRBV30 to TRBJ2-7; D might be TRBD2 (6 bases). The CDR3 covers 14 residues. Germline loops: CDR1 GTSNPN, CDR2 SVGIG (reference sequence). Trimming left V 3 bases short and J 1 base short, with 13 bases between. The CDR3 loop reads CAWRRAGLSYEQYF. The DNA of the CDR3 is TGTGCCTGGAGGAGGGCGGGACTTTCCTACGAGCAGTACTTC.

CDR3 protein: CASSIAVERETQYF. The CDR3 region has the DNA TGTGCCAGCAGCATAGCGGTGGAGCGAGAGACCCAGTACTTC. The chain couples TRBV5-8 to TRBJ2-5, with D possibly being TRBD2 (6 bases). The CDR3 contains 14 residues. Trimming pared 4 bases from V and 4 bases from J, leaving 14 bases between. Per germline, CDR1 SGHTS and CDR2 YDEGEE. Full variable domain (remainder filled in from reference TRBV5-8 and TRBJ2-5): EAGVTQSPTHLIKTRGQQATLRCSPISGHTSVYWYQQALGLGLQFLLWYDEGEERNRGNFPPRFSGRQFPNYSSELNVNALELEDSALYLCASSIAVERETQYFGPGTRLLVL.

The V call is TRBV6-2 or TRBV6-3, the J call TRBJ1-2; no reliable D call. Trimming removed 0 bases from V and 5 bases from J, with 10 bases in between. Germline assignment: CDR1 MNHEY and CDR2 SVGEGT. The CDR3 totals 14 residues. The CDR3 protein is CASSYSSSRYGYTF. CDR3 DNA sequence: TGTGCCAGCAGTTACTCGAGCTCACGATATGGCTACACCTTC.

This chain uses TRBV13 with TRBJ2-1; 7 nucleotides line up with TRBD2. This CDR3 is 16 amino acids long. J gave up 7 bases and V 5 bases, and 14 bases lay outside the gene matches. Per the germline V gene, CDR1 is PRHDT and CDR2 is FYEKMQ (reference sequence). In DNA form, the CDR3 reads TGTGCCAGCAGCCCCCGTGGGGCGGGAGTTGGGAATGAGCAGTTCTTC. As protein: CASSPRGAGVGNEQFF.

The table lists this clone with a count of one. The chain carries TRBV4-1 and TRBJ2-7; 10 nucleotides align to TRBD1. Per the germline V gene, CDR1 is MGHRA and CDR2 is YSYEKL. This CDR3 contains 15 residues. J lost 2 bases, V lost 3 bases, and 4 bases had no gene match. The CDR3 region has the DNA TGCGCCAGCAGCCATGGGACAGGGGCCCCCTACGAGCAGTACGTC. It is translated as CASSHGTGAPYEQYV.

This clone appeared a few times. The gene calls are TRBV2 and TRBJ1-6; D not resolved. Trimming removed 6 bases from V and 11 bases from J, with 14 bases in between. Per germline, CDR1 SNHLY and CDR2 FYNNEI. This CDR3 has 13 residues. This CDR3 is CASSNPGEPPLHF. CDR3 in DNA: TGTGCCAGCAGCAATCCCGGGGAACCACCCCTCCACTTT. The entire variable domain, with the rest obtained from reference TRBV2 and TRBJ1-6, is as follows: EPEVTQTPSHQVTQMGQEVILRCVPISNHLYFYWYRQILGQKVEFLVSFYNNEISEKSEIFDDQFSVERPDGSNFTLKIRSTKLEDSAMYFCASSNPGEPPLHFGNGTRLTVT.

The gene calls are TRBV6-5 and TRBJ1-2; D remains ambiguous. CDR1 and CDR2 from the germline V gene are MNHEY and SVGAGI. V was clipped by 2 bases and J by 6 bases, with 13 bases between them. CDR3 size: 14 residues. As DNA, the CDR3 is TGTGCCAGCAGTTACGGGCTGCCCCCTCATGGCTACACCTTC. Its translation is CASSYGLPPHGYTF.

This chain connects TRBV24-1 to TRBJ2-3, with TRBD2 matching over 9 bases. CDR3 length: 16 residues. Germline assignment: CDR1 KGHDR and CDR2 SFDVKD. V lost 0 bases to trimming and J lost 2 bases; unmatched junction nucleotides: 2. The chain's CDR3 is CATSDLASGTTDTQYF. CDR3 DNA: TGTGCCACCAGTGATTTGGCTAGCGGGACCACAGATACGCAGTATTTT.

The chain is built from TRBV3-1 (or the pseudogene TRBV3-2) and TRBJ1-2; 7 bases are shared with TRBD1. CDR3 length: 15 amino acids. V lost 4 bases and J lost 3; bases outside the gene matches: 8. CDR1 and CDR2 (germline): LGHDT, YNNKEL (reference sequence). The CDR3 loop is CASSPTNRGDYGYTF. The CDR3 bases are TGTGCCAGCAGCCCAACTAACAGGGGTGACTATGGCTACACCTTC.

The chain joins TRBV6-2 or TRBV6-3 to TRBJ2-1; 7 nucleotides match TRBD2. There are 15 residues in the CDR3. V lost 2 bases to trimming and J lost 1 base; unmatched junction nucleotides: 2. Germline loops: CDR1 MNHEY, CDR2 SVGEGT. In DNA form, the CDR3 reads TGTGCCAGCAGTTACGGGGGAGGGTCCTACAATGAGCAGTTCTTC. Its translation: CASSYGGGSYNEQFF.

The table lists this clone with a few counts. The chain recombines TRBV12-5 with TRBJ2-2; 9 nucleotides line up with TRBD1. This CDR3 region has 20 residues. The germline gives CDR1 LGHNT, CDR2 FRNRAP. J gave up 1 base and V 1 base, and 13 bases lay outside the gene matches. CDR3 sequence (DNA): TGTGCTAGTGGTTTGGCCGGAGGGGACCCGGACAGGGGGAACACCGGGGAGCTGTTTTTT. Its protein is CASGLAGGDPDRGNTGELFF.

This chain uses TRBV6-2 or TRBV6-3 with TRBJ2-7; TRBD2 aligns across 10 bases. V was pared by 2 bases and J by 5 bases, with 6 bases of the junction left unmatched. This CDR3 is 15 amino acids long. Per germline, CDR1 MNHEY and CDR2 SVGEGT. As DNA, the CDR3 is TGTGCCAGCAGTTACGAGGCTAGCGGGAGCCACGAGCAGTACTTC. Translation gives CASSYEASGSHEQYF.